Sequencing of this T cell receptor (beta chain) was carried out in a study of T-cell reconstitution after alpha-beta-depleted transplantation in children. Study outcomes and limitations: Newly made T cells mostly supplied T-cell counts and diversity one year after transplant. There were reportedly several hundred expanded graft clones from which alpha-beta T cells came about two months after transplant.

Germline-derived CDR1 and CDR2 are SQVTM and ANQGSEA. V was cut by 2 bases and J by 1 base, with 11 bases left in between. This CDR3 has 14 amino acids. The TCRbeta library incorporated unique molecular identifiers. TCRdb redid the calling of the PCR reads with MiXCR, one entry per CDR3 protein. This table has around 200,000 distinct CDR3 sequences, around a sixth appearing once. This clonotype was observed a few times. The antigen is unknown. The TCR comes from a male patient under 10 years old who had a stem cell transplant for acute lymphoblastic leukemia, so the T cells may come from the graft donor. V usage is TRBV29-1 and J usage is TRBJ1-1; D unclear. The sample here was PBMCs, mostly from graft donor cells, taken 360 days after TCRalphabeta/CD19-depleted stem cell transplant. The CDR3 is CSVENPSANTEAFF. The CDR3 nucleotides are TGCAGCGTTGAAAATCCTAGCGCGAACACTGAAGCTTTCTTT.